Listed here is a single T cell receptor beta chain. Its target is not known. Methods used by the authors: Owing to the provision of junction-only sequences devoid of quality scores by immunoSEQ, filtering differed. TCRdb's copy holds only in-frame clones and misses some; the assay was immunoSEQ multiplex PCR. V and J calls and clone size are copied from that table; D and trimming were computed from the DNA. This sample has around 690,000 clones; 90% occur once, and the top ten carry less than 40%. This record belongs to a study of shared clonotypes between healthy human individuals. Study results and limitations: Only blood samples were collected, and tissue repertoires likely differ.

The CDR3 loop spans 16 amino acids. V was cut by 3 bases and J by 4 bases, with 17 bases left in between. In germline, CDR1 is SNHLY, CDR2 FYNNEI. The chain joins TRBV2 to TRBJ2-3, with D tentatively TRBD1 or TRBD2 (5 bases each). The TCR sequence derives from a man in his late teens or twenties in good health. Some clones in this sample may be carry-over from other donors' samples. Sequencing input: memory CD8+ T cells from PBMCs. The subset here: CD45RO+ cells pooled with CCR7-negative TemRA cells. The CDR3 DNA follows: TGTGCCAGCAGTGATGTAGGGGCGTTCGGGGCAGATACGCAGTATTTT. It translates to CASSDVGAFGADTQYF. Complete variable domain (other parts from reference TRBV2 and TRBJ2-3): EPEVTQTPSHQVTQMGQEVILRCVPISNHLYFYWYRQILGQKVEFLVSFYNNEISEKSEIFDDQFSVERPDGSNFTLKIRSTKLEDSAMYFCASSDVGAFGADTQYFGPGTRLTVL.